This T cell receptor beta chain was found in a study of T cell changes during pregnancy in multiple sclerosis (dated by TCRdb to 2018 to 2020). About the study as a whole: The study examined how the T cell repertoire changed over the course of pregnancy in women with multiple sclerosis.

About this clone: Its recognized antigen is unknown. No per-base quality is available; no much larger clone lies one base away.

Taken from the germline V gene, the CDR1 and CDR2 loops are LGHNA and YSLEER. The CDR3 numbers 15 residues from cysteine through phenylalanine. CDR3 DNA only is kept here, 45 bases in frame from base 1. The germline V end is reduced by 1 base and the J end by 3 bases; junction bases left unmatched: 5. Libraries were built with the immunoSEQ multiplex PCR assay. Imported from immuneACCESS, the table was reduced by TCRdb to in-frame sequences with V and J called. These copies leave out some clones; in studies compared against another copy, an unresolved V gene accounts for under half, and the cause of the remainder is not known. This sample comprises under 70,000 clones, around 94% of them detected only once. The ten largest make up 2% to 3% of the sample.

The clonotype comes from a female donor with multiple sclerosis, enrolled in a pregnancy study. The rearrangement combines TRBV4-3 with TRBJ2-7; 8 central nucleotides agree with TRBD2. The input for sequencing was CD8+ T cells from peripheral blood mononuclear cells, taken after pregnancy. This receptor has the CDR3 CASSQVRGGRYEQYF. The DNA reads TGCGCCAGCAGCCAAGTACGGGGGGGCCGCTACGAGCAGTACTTC.